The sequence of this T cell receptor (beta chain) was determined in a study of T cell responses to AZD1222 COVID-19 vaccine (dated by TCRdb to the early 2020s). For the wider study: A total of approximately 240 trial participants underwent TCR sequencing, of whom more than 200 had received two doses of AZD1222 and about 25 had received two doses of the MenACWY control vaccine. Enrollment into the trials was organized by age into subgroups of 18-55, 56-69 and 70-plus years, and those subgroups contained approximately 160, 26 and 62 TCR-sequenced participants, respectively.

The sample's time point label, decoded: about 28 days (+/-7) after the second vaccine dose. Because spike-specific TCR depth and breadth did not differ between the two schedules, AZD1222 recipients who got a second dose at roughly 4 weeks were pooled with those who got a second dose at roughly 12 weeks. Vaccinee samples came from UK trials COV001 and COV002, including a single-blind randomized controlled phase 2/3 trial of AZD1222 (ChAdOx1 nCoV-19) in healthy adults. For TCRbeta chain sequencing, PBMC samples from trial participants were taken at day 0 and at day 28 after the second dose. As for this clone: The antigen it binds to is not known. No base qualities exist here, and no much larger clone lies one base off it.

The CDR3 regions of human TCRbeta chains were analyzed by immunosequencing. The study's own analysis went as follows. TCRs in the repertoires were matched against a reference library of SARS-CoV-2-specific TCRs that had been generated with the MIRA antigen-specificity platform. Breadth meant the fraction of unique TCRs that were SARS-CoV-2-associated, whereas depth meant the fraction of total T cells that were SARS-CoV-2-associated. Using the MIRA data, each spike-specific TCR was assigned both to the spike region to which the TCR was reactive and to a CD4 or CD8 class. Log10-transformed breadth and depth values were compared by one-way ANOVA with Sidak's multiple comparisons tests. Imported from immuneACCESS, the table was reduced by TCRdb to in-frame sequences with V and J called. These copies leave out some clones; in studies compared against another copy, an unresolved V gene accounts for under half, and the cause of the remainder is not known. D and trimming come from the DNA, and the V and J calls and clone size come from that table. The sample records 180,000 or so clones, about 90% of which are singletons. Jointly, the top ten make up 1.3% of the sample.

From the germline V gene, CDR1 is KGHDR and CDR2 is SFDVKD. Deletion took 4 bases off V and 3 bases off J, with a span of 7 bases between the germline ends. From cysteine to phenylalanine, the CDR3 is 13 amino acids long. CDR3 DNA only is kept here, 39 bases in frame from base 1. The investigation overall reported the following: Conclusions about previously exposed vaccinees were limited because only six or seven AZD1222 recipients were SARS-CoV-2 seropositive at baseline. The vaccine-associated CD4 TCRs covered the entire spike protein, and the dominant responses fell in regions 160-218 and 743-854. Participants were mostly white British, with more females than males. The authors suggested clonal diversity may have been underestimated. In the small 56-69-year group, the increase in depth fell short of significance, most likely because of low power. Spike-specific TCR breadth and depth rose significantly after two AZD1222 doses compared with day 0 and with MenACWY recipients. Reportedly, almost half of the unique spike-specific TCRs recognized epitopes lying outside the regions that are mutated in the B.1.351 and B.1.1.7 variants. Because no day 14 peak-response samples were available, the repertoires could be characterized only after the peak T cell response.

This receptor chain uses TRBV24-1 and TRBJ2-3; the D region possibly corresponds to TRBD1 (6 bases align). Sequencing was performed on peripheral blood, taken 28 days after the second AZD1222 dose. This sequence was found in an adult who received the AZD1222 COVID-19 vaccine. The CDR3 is CATSERGTDTQYF. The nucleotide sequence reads TGTGCCACCAGTGAGAGGGGGACAGATACGCAGTATTTT.